The next 6 T cell receptor beta chains were all read from a single sample in a study of cytomegalovirus exposure and HLA in healthy donors. With 60 Vbeta and 13 Jbeta primers, the PCR was carried out. The assay was immunoSEQ multiplex PCR, and TCRdb's table has in-frame clones only and misses some. The sample has 100,000 or so clones; less than 75% are singletons. Sequences were obtained from PBMCs. These receptors were obtained from a man aged 30 to 39 in good health and CMV-seronegative.

This chain uses TRBV7-9 with TRBJ2-7; D remains unclear. In germline, CDR1 is SEHNR, CDR2 FQNEAQ (reference sequence). This CDR3 contains 11 residues. The V gene lost 4 bases and the J gene lost 3 bases, with 4 bases spanning the gap. The CDR3 DNA follows: TGTGCCAGCAGCTCGTACTACGAGCAGTACTTC. This gives the protein CASSSYYEQYF.

The chain uses TRBV7-8 and TRBJ1-6; 8 bases match TRBD1. CDR1 and CDR2 (germline): SGHVS, FQNEAQ. J was trimmed by 6 bases and V by 10 bases; bases with no gene match: 11. The CDR3 covers 15 residues. The CDR3 loop is CATKSGGVSNSPLHF. CDR3 sequence (DNA): TGTGCCACGAAATCAGGGGGCGTGAGTAATTCACCCCTCCACTTT.

The V call is TRBV27, the J call TRBJ1-6, with 7 bases fitting TRBD1. The germline gives CDR1 MNHEY, CDR2 SMNVEV (reference sequence). V dropped 0 bases and J dropped 7; count of bases not matched to a gene: 3. The CDR3 length is 15 residues. The CDR3: CASSLSGQSNSPLHF. In DNA, the CDR3 is TGTGCCAGCAGTTTATCGGGACAGTCGAATTCACCCCTCCACTTT.

The V and J genes are TRBV7-2 and TRBJ1-1; 9 bases fit TRBD1. Germline V lookup: CDR1 SGHTA, CDR2 FQGNSA. CDR3 length equals 15 residues. The J segment lost 5 bases and the V segment lost 6 bases, leaving 10 bases of the junction unmatched. Written as DNA, the CDR3 is TGTGCCAGCAGGCAATTACAGGGGGCGGGAACTGAAGCTTTCTTT. Protein: CASRQLQGAGTEAFF.

The chain employs TRBV27 and TRBJ2-7; D perhaps matches TRBD1 (5 bases). CDR1 and CDR2 (germline): MNHEY, SMNVEV (reference sequence). Deletions cut 2 bases from V and 8 bases from J, with 7 bases between. CDR3 length equals 11 residues. The CDR3 is CASSLQGKQYF. CDR3 in DNA: TGTGCCAGCAGTTTACAGGGAAAGCAGTACTTC.

A few counts support this clone. The V and J genes are TRBV4-1 and TRBJ2-1; 8 bases line up with TRBD2. Germline CDR1 reads MGHRA; CDR2 reads YSYEKL. The CDR3 runs to 17 residues. The junction had 11 bases not matched to a gene; V was cut back by 2 bases and J by 5 bases. The CDR3 sequence is CASSQIPGGAPHNEQFF. CDR3 nucleotide sequence: TGCGCCAGCAGCCAAATTCCCGGGGGGGCTCCCCACAATGAGCAGTTCTTC.